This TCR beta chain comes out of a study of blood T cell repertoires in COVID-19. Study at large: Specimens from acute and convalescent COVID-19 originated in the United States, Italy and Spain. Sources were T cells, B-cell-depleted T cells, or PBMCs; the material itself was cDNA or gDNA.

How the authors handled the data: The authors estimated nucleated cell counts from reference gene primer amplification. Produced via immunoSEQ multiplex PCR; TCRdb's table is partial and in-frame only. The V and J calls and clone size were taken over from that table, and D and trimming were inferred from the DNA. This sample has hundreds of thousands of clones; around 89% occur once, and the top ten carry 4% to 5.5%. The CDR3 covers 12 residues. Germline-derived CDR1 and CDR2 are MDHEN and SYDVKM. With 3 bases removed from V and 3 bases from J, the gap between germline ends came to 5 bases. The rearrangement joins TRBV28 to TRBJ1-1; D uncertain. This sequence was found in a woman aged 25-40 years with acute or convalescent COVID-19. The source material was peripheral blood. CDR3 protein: CASSLRHTEAFF. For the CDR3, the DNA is TGTGCCAGCAGTTTGAGGCACACTGAAGCTTTCTTT.